This T cell receptor (beta chain) was retrieved from a study of cytomegalovirus exposure and HLA in healthy donors. V was pared by 4 bases and J by 5 bases, with 3 bases of the junction left unmatched. The CDR3 has 13 residues. Germline assignment: CDR1 SGHVS and CDR2 FQNEAQ. Primers: 60 Vbeta forward and 13 Jbeta reverse. Using immunoSEQ multiplex PCR, the repertoire was profiled, and TCRdb retains in-frame clones only, with some absent. The sample contains 150,000 to 180,000 clones, roughly 80% of which appear only once. The sequence came from a woman in her forties in good health and CMV-seronegative. This chain links TRBV7-8 with TRBJ2-3; 7 bases match TRBD1. The material sequenced was PBMCs. The CDR3, as DNA: TGTGCCAGCAGCTCCCGGACAGGAGATACGCAGTATTTT. It specifies CASSSRTGDTQYF.